Following are 8 T cell receptor beta chains from one sample sequenced in a study of cytomegalovirus exposure and HLA in healthy donors. The PCR used 60 Vbeta and 13 Jbeta primers. The table came from immunoSEQ multiplex PCR; TCRdb's copy has only in-frame clones and leaves some out. The data show about 110,000 clones, about 81% seen once. Sequencing input: PBMCs. These receptors were collected from a male donor in good health and CMV-seropositive.

V gene TRBV7-8 combines with J gene TRBJ1-5, with D hard to call. Deletions cut 1 base from V and 4 bases from J, with 14 bases between. Germline assignment: CDR1 SGHVS and CDR2 FQNEAQ. The CDR3 has 16 residues. The CDR3 DNA reads TGTGCCAGCAGCTTAGGTTTATGGGCCTCGAATCAGCCCCAGCATTTT. Its protein is CASSLGLWASNQPQHF.

DNA of the CDR3: TGTGCCAGCAGCTTGGCGGGACAGGGGGGAGAGACCCAGTACTTC. This codes for CASSLAGQGGETQYF. This chain uses TRBV7-2 with TRBJ2-5, with 11 nucleotides matching TRBD1. V was pared by 3 bases and J by 4 bases, with 4 bases of the junction left unmatched. From germline, CDR1 is SGHTA and CDR2 FQGNSA. CDR3 length: 15 residues.

The chain couples TRBV7-6 to TRBJ2-7, with TRBD1 matching 11 bases. Germline assignment: CDR1 SGHVS and CDR2 FNYEAQ. V lost 4 bases and J lost 6; bases outside the gene matches: 14. The CDR3 length is 17 residues. CDR3 in amino acids: CASSSLGTGGRIGEQYF. The CDR3 DNA reads TGTGCCAGCAGCTCCTTAGGGACAGGGGGTCGTATCGGCGAGCAGTACTTC.

The genes are TRBV2 and TRBJ1-1; 8 bases map to TRBD1. The CDR3 length is 14 residues. Trimming took 4 bases from V and 4 from J; bases not matched to a gene: 5. The V gene's germline CDR1 is SNHLY and CDR2 FYNNEI. In nucleotides, the CDR3 is TGTGCCAGCAGTGGGCAGGGGGCGACCACTGAAGCTTTCTTT. Translated: CASSGQGATTEAFF.

This chain joins TRBV7-2 and TRBJ2-7; D might be TRBD1 (6 bases). Germline V gives CDR1 SGHTA, CDR2 FQGNSA. There are 15 residues in the CDR3. Trimming cost V 5 bases and J 4 bases, with 18 bases left between them. The CDR3 region has the DNA TGTGCCAGCAGCCGAGGCTCAGGGGTTCAGTACGAGCAGTACTTC. Translated: CASSRGSGVQYEQYF.

DNA for the CDR3: TGTGCCAGCAGCGTAGGGACAGCCTTAAACACCGGGGAGCTGTTTTTT. This gives the protein CASSVGTALNTGELFF. This chain joins TRBV9 and TRBJ2-2; weak D call: TRBD1 (6 bases). The length of the CDR3 is 16 residues. Germline loops: CDR1 SGDLS, CDR2 YYNGEE. The ends were cut back, 0 bases at V and 2 bases at J, with 11 bases in the middle.

The chain employs TRBV4-2 and TRBJ2-7, with 7 bases aligning to TRBD1. Germline lookup yields CDR1 LGHNA and CDR2 YNFKEQ. V was clipped by 0 bases and J by 4 bases; unmatched bases: 6. The CDR3 loop spans 15 amino acids. CDR3 nucleotide sequence: TGTGCCAGCAGCCAAGACCAGGCACAGGGGTACGAGCAGTACTTC. Protein product: CASSQDQAQGYEQYF.

This rearrangement joins TRBV9 to TRBJ2-2; no firm D call. The length of the CDR3 is 17 residues. The germline V and J ends were trimmed by 0 bases and 3 bases, with 15 bases remaining between them. From germline, CDR1 is SGDLS and CDR2 YYNGEE. CDR3 in amino acids: CASSVASGVVDTGELFF. The CDR3 DNA reads TGTGCCAGCAGCGTAGCGTCGGGTGTAGTGGACACCGGGGAGCTGTTTTTT.